The sequence of this T cell receptor (beta chain) was determined in a study of T-cell memory formation after mild COVID-19. The study, taken as a whole, reports: That cross-reactive memory joined was suggested by some responding clones appearing in pre-infection memory. Clones that shrank (day 15 to 85) were balanced CD4/CD8, whereas later expanders leaned CD4+. Contracting CD4+ clones lay largely in CM and EM, with CD8+ ones residing in EMRA.

This clonotype has a handful of counts. The antigen remains undetermined. A junction boundary mismatches the germline segment, possibly from a read error. This CDR3 spans 15 amino acids. The germline V gene has CDR1 LNHDA and CDR2 SQIVND (reference sequence). TCRalpha and TCRbeta libraries used 5'RACE with constant-segment primers and UMIs. From the 5' RACE reads, TCRdb called clonotypes with MiXCR, one entry per CDR3 protein. The sample holds nearly 250,000 distinct CDR3 sequences, over 15% seen once. Sequencing used PBMCs or a T cell subset sorted from them (not recorded which). V gene TRBV19 combines with J gene TRBJ2-2; 8 bases line up with TRBD1. The receptor comes from an adult woman who had mild COVID-19 (a few samples of this study predate the infection). Cell type and time point are not known. The DNA of the CDR3 is TGTGCCAGTAGTTTAGACAGGGGATGGAGCGGGGAGCTGTTTTTT. This sequence encodes CASSLDRGWSGELFF.